The 2 T cell receptor beta chains below were found in one sample sequenced in a study of T cell repertoires in cytomegalovirus infection. TCRdb used MiXCR to reprocess the reads, holding one entry per CDR3 protein. The sample has 200,000 to 250,000 distinct CDR3 sequences, around 6.4% seen once. Sequenced sample: PBMCs. Receptors originate from a human donor in good health (CMV status not recorded). Some clones in this sample may be carry-over from other donors' samples.

This clonotype was counted many times. J is TRBJ2-7 and V is TRBV7-8, with D perhaps matching TRBD1 or TRBD2 (5 bases each). V was trimmed by 3 bases and J by 4 bases, leaving 10 bases between them. There are 13 residues in the CDR3. CDR1 is SGHVS, CDR2 FQNEAQ, per germline. In DNA form, the CDR3 reads TGTGCCAGCAGCTTTGGGACGGATTACGAGCAGTACTTC. Translating gives CASSFGTDYEQYF.

This clonotype was counted at least ten times. The chain couples TRBV6-2 or TRBV6-3 to TRBJ2-5; perhaps TRBD1 as D (5 bases). This CDR3 contains 13 residues. Germline lookup yields CDR1 MNHEY and CDR2 SVGEGT. Trimming shortened V by 7 bases and J by 5 bases, and 14 bases separated the two germline ends. Written as DNA, the CDR3 is TGTGCCAGCATGTTTCCAGGGAAGGAGACCCAGTACTTC. Translation: CASMFPGKETQYF.